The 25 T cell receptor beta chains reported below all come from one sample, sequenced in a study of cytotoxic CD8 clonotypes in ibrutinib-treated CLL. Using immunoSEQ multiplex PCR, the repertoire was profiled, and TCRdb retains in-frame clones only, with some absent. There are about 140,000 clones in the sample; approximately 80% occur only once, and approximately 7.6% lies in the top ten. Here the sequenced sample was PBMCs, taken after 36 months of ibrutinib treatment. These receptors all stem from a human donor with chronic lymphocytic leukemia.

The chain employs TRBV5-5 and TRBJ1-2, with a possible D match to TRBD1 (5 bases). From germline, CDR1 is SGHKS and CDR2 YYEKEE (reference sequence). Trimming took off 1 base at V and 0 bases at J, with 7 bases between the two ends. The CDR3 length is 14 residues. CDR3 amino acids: CASSLYRSNYGYTF. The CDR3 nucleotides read TGTGCCAGCAGCTTGTACAGGTCTAACTATGGCTACACCTTC. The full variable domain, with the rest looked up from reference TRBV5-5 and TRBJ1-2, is DAGVTQSPTHLIKTRGQQVTLRCSPISGHKSVSWYQQVLGQGPQFIFQYYEKEERGRGNFPDRFSARQFPNYSSELNVNALLLGDSALYLCASSLYRSNYGYTFGSGTRLTVV.

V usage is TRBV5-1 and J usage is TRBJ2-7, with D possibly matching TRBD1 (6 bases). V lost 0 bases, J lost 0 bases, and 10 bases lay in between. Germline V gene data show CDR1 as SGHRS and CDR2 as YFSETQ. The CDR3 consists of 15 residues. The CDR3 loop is CASSLVQGGSYEQYF. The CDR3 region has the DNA TGCGCCAGCAGCTTGGTACAGGGCGGCTCCTACGAGCAGTACTTC.

The DNA for the CDR3 is TGTGCCAGCAGGACGTACGGGACCCAAGAGACCCAGTACTTC. Its protein is CASRTYGTQETQYF. The rearrangement joins TRBV28 to TRBJ2-5; D possibly uses TRBD1 or TRBD2 (5 bases each). CDR1 MDHEN and CDR2 SYDVKM come from the germline V gene. V was trimmed by 6 bases and J by 1 base, leaving 12 bases between them. The CDR3 sequence is 14 residues long.

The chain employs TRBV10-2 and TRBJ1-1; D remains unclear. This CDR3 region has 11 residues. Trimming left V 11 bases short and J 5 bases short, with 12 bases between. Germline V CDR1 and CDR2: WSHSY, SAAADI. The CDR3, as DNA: TGCGCCGTAGGGAGTAGGACTGAAGCTTTCTTT. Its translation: CAVGSRTEAFF.

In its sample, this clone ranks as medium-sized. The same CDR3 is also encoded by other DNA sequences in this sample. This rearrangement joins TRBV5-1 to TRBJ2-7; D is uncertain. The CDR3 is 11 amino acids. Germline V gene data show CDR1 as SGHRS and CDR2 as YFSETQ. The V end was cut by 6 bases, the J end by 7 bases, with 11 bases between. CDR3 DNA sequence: TGCGCCAGCACCTCTGGTGGAGAGCAGTACTTC. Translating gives CASTSGGEQYF.

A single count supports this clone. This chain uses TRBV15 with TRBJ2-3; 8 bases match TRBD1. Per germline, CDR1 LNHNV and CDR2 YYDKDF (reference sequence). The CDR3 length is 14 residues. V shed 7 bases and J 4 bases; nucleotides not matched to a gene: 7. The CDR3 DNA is TGTGCCACCAAAACAGGGGGGATGGCAGATACGCAGTATTTT. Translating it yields CATKTGGMADTQYF.

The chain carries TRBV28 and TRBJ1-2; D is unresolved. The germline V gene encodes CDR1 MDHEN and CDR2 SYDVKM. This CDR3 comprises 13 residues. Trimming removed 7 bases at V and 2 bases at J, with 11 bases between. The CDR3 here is CASTVGPNYGYTF. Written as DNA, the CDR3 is TGTGCCAGCACTGTAGGGCCGAACTATGGCTACACCTTC.

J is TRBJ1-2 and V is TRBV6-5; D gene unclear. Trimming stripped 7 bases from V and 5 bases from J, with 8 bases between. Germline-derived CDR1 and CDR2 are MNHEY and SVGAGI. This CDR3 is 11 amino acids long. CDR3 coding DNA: TGTGCCAGCAACGACTCATATGGCTACACCTTC. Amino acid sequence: CASNDSYGYTF.

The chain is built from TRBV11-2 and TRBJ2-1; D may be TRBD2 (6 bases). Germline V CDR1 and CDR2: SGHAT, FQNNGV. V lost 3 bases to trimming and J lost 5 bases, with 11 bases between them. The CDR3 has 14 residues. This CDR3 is CASSFFSGDNEQFF. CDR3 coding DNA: TGTGCCAGCAGCTTCTTTAGCGGTGACAATGAGCAGTTCTTC.

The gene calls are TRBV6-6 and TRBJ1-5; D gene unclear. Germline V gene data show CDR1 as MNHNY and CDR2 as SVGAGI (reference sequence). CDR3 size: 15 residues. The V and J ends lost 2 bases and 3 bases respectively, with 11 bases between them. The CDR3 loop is CASSYVDPANQPQHF. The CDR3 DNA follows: TGTGCCAGCAGTTACGTGGACCCCGCCAATCAGCCCCAGCATTTT.

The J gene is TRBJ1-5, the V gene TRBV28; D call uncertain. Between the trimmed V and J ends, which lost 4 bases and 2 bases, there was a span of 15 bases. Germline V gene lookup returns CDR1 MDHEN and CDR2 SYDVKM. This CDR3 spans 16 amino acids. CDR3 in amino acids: CASSYRWGRGNQPQHF. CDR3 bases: TGTGCCAGCAGTTACCGCTGGGGTCGTGGCAATCAGCCCCAGCATTTT.

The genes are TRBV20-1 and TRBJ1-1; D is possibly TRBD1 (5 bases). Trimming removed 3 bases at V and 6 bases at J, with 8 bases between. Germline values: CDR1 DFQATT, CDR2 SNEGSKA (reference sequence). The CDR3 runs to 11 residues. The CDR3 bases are TGCAGTGCTAGCTGGGGGGCTGAAGCTTTCTTT. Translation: CSASWGAEAFF.

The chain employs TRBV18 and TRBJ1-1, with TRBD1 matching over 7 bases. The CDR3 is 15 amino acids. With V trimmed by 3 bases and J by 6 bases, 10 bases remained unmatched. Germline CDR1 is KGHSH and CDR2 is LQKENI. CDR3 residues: CASSPRVIQGAEAFF. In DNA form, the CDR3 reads TGTGCCAGCTCACCCCGGGTCATCCAGGGGGCTGAAGCTTTCTTT.

CDR3 region: CASNRGAETNEKLFF. CDR3 in DNA: TGTGCCAGCAATCGGGGGGCGGAAACTAATGAAAAACTGTTTTTT. The rearrangement joins TRBV9 to TRBJ1-4, with a weak D call TRBD1 (6 bases). Germline CDR1 and CDR2: SGDLS and YYNGEE. The CDR3 has 15 residues. Trimming took 6 bases from V and 1 from J, leaving 13 bases between them.

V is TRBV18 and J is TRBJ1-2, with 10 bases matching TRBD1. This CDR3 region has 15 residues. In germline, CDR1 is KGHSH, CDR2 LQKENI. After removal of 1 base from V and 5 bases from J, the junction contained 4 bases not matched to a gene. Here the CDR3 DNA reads TGTGCCAGCTCACCACGTCAGGGACAGGGGTATGGCTACACCTTC. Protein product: CASSPRQGQGYGYTF.

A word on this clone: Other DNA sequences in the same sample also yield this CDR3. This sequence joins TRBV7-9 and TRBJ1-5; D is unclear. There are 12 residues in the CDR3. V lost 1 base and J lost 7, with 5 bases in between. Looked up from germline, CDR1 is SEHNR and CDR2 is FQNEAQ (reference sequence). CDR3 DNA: TGTGCCAGCAGCTTAGAGAACCAGCCCCAGCATTTT. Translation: CASSLENQPQHF.

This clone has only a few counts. As DNA, the CDR3 is TGTGCCAGCAGCAGGGGTTCACAGCCCCAGCATTTT. This encodes CASSRGSQPQHF. The V call is TRBV6-5, the J call TRBJ1-5; possible D gene TRBD1, 6 bases. CDR3 length: 12 amino acids. V was clipped by 6 bases and J by 7 bases, with 10 bases between them. Germline V lookup: CDR1 MNHEY, CDR2 SVGAGI.

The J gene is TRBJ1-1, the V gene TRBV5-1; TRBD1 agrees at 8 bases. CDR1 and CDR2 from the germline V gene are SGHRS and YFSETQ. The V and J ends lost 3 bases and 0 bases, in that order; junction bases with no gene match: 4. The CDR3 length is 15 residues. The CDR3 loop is CASSWGQDMNTEAFF. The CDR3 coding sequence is TGCGCCAGCAGCTGGGGACAGGATATGAACACTGAAGCTTTCTTT.

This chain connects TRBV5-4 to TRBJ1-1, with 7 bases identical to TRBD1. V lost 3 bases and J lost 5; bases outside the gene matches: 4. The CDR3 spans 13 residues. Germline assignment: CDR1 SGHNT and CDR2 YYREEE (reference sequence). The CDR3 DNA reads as TGTGCCAGCAGCTCCACAGGGGTGACTGAAGCTTTCTTT. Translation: CASSSTGVTEAFF. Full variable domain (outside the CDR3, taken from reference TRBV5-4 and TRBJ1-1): ETGVTQSPTHLIKTRGQQVTLRCSSQSGHNTVSWYQQALGQGPQFIFQYYREEENGRGNFPPRFSGLQFPNYSSELNVNALELDDSALYLCASSSTGVTEAFFGQGTRLTVV.

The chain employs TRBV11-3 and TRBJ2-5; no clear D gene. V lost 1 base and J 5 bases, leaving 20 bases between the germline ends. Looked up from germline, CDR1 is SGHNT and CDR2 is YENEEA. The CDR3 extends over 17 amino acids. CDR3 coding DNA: TGTGCCAGCAGCTTAGGAATCCAAACCTGGAGTATGGAGACCCAGTACTTC. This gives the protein CASSLGIQTWSMETQYF.

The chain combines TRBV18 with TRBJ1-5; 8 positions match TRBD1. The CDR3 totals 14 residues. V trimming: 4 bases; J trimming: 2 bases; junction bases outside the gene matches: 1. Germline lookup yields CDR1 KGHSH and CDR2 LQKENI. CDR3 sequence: CASSQTGGNQPQHF. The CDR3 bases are TGTGCCAGCTCACAGACAGGGGGCAATCAGCCCCAGCATTTT.

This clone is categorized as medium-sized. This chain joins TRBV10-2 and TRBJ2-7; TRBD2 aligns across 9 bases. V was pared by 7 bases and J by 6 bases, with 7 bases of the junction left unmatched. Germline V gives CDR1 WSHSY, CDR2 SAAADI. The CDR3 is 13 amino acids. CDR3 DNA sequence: TGCGCCAGCACCTCGGGACTAGCCGGCGAGCAGTACTTC. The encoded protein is CASTSGLAGEQYF.

The CDR3 is CASSLASSGGWNEQFF. The DNA of the CDR3 is TGTGCCAGCAGCTTAGCGTCTAGCGGGGGCTGGAATGAGCAGTTCTTC. V gene TRBV7-9 combines with J gene TRBJ2-1; 10 bases are shared with TRBD2. Trimming at V came to 0 bases and at J to 7 bases, leaving 6 bases not matched to a gene. This CDR3 comprises 16 residues. In germline, CDR1 is SEHNR, CDR2 FQNEAQ (reference sequence).

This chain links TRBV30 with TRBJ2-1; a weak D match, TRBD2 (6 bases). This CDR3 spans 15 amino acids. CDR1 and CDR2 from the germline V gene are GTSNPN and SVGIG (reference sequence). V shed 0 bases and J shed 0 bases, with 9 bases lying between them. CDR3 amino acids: CAWSVGTHSYNEQFF. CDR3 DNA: TGTGCCTGGAGTGTCGGGACTCACTCCTACAATGAGCAGTTCTTC.

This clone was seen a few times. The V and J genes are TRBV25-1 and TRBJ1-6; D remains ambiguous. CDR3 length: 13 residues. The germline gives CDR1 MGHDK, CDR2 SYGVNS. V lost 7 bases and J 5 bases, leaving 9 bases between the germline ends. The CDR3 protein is CASTNSHNSPLHF. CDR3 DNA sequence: TGTGCCAGCACTAACAGCCATAATTCACCCCTCCACTTT.